The 14 T cell receptor beta chains given below trace back to one sample, sequenced in a study of T cells after yellow fever vaccination. TCRdb itself ran the 5' RACE reads through MiXCR, one entry per CDR3 protein. The data hold 300,000 to 400,000 distinct CDR3 sequences, with approximately 12% observed a single time. The sequences come from CD4+ T cells sorted from PBMCs, collected 15 days after the yellow fever booster vaccination. These receptors originate from a man younger than 35 who received the YFV17D yellow fever vaccine.

A few counts support this clonotype. The rearrangement links TRBV11-2 to TRBJ1-1; TRBD1 might be the D (5 bases). The V and J ends lost 4 bases and 5 bases respectively, with 11 bases between them. The CDR3 runs 13 residues. CDR1 is SGHAT and CDR2 is FQNNGV in the germline V gene. The CDR3 reads CASSSHPGTEAFF. Written as DNA, the CDR3 is TGTGCCAGCAGCTCCCATCCAGGGACTGAAGCTTTCTTT.

As concerns this clonotype: One junction end does not reproduce the germline sequence, and a read error may be involved. V and J are TRBV20-1 and TRBJ1-2; D not resolved. Germline CDR1 reads DFQATT; CDR2 reads SNEGSKA (reference sequence). CDR3 size: 14 residues. CDR3 sequence: CSAREPVGNYGYTF. The CDR3 DNA reads TGCAGTGCCAGAGAACCGGTGGGTAACTATGGCTACACCTTC.

CDR3 in DNA: TGTGCCAGCAGCTTAGTGGAGGGGATTGGGACCCAGTACTTC. This gives the protein CASSLVEGIGTQYF. The chain joins TRBV7-9 to TRBJ2-5, with D perhaps matching TRBD2 (6 bases). The V end was cut by 1 base, the J end by 7 bases, with 13 bases between. This CDR3 spans 14 amino acids. Germline V gene sequence: CDR1 SEHNR, CDR2 FQNEAQ (reference sequence).

The chain couples TRBV20-1 to TRBJ2-2; D is perhaps TRBD2 (5 bases). V was cut by 4 bases and J by 1 base, with 7 bases left in between. This CDR3 region has 13 residues. Per germline, CDR1 DFQATT and CDR2 SNEGSKA (reference sequence). The CDR3 region has the DNA TGCAGTGCTATACTAGGGAACACCGGGGAGCTGTTTTTT. This codes for CSAILGNTGELFF.

This clonotype came up many times. This sequence joins TRBV7-2 and TRBJ1-5, with D perhaps matching TRBD1 (6 bases). Looked up from germline, CDR1 is SGHTA and CDR2 is FQGNSA. This CDR3 is built from 13 residues. Deletions cut 4 bases from V and 2 bases from J, with 6 bases between. The CDR3 nucleotides are TGTGCCAGCAGCTACAGGGGCAATCAGCCCCAGCATTTT. This translates into CASSYRGNQPQHF. Supplemented by reference TRBV7-2 and TRBJ1-5, the full variable domain reads GAGVSQSPSNKVTEKGKDVELRCDPISGHTALYWYRQSLGQGLEFLIYFQGNSAPDKSGLPSDRFSAERTGGSVSTLTIQRTQQEDSAVYLCASSYRGNQPQHFGDGTRLSIL.

There are many counts of this clonotype. The chain links TRBV5-5 to TRBJ1-2; D is unresolved. CDR1 and CDR2 (germline): SGHKS, YYEKEE (reference sequence). V was clipped by 2 bases and J by 2 bases, with 13 bases between them. This CDR3 comprises 15 residues. The CDR3 is CASSFIGVANYGYTF. DNA of the CDR3: TGTGCCAGCAGCTTTATAGGAGTTGCCAACTATGGCTACACCTTC.

The chain uses TRBV6-6 and TRBJ1-4; possibly TRBD1 for D (5 bases). The V end lost 6 bases, the J end lost 8 bases, and 25 bases lay between the germline ends. The CDR3 runs 17 residues. Germline V lookup: CDR1 MNHNY, CDR2 SVGAGI (reference sequence). The CDR3 spells CASSLPSPPQRGEKLFF. The CDR3 region has the DNA TGTGCCAGCAGCCTTCCTAGCCCCCCCCAGCGGGGCGAAAAACTGTTTTTT.

J is TRBJ2-1 and V is TRBV5-1; no reliable D call. This CDR3 region has 15 residues. Germline CDR1 SGHRS, CDR2 YFSETQ. Trimming cost V 4 bases and J 0 bases, with 11 bases left between them. CDR3 in DNA: TGCGCCAGCAGCCCGATCGATAGCTCCTACAATGAGCAGTTCTTC. This gives the protein CASSPIDSSYNEQFF. The entire variable domain, with the rest obtained from reference TRBV5-1 and TRBJ2-1, is as follows: KAGVTQTPRYLIKTRGQQVTLSCSPISGHRSVSWYQQTPGQGLQFLFEYFSETQRNKGNFPGRFSGRQFSNSRSEMNVSTLELGDSALYLCASSPIDSSYNEQFFGPGTRLTVL.

The sample holds a few counts of this clonotype. This rearrangement joins TRBV6-5 to TRBJ1-1; unclear D gene. The germline gives CDR1 MNHEY, CDR2 SVGAGI. The CDR3 totals 13 residues. V gave up 6 bases and J gave up 2 bases, with 10 bases separating them. CDR3 amino acids: CASSGPGNTEAFF. DNA of the CDR3: TGTGCCAGCAGCGGACCGGGAAACACTGAAGCTTTCTTT.

The chain has TRBV3-1 and TRBJ2-1, with 12 bases aligning to TRBD2. CDR1 is LGHDT, CDR2 YNNKEL, per germline (reference sequence). This CDR3 has 14 amino acids. V gave up 3 bases and J gave up 10 bases; unmatched junction bases: 4. The CDR3 sequence is CASSQIGLAGEQFF. CDR3 DNA sequence: TGTGCCAGCAGCCAGATAGGACTAGCGGGGGAGCAGTTCTTC.

The CDR3 here is CASYDRELTGELFF. The CDR3 DNA reads TGTGCCTCGTATGACAGGGAACTCACCGGGGAGCTGTTTTTT. V and J are TRBV5-4 and TRBJ2-2, with 7 bases identical to TRBD1. Trimming took 10 bases from V and 4 from J; bases not matched to a gene: 10. Germline V gene sequence: CDR1 SGHNT, CDR2 YYREEE (reference sequence). CDR3 length: 14 amino acids.

This clonotype has more than one count but fewer than ten. The V and J genes are TRBV11-2 and TRBJ1-1; maybe TRBD1 (5 bases). CDR1 is SGHAT, CDR2 FQNNGV, per germline. Trimming took 2 bases from V and 10 from J, leaving 17 bases between them. This CDR3 spans 14 amino acids. The CDR3 spells CASSLPLSGERAFF. As DNA, the CDR3 is TGTGCCAGCAGCTTACCCCTCTCGGGGGAGCGAGCTTTCTTT.

J is TRBJ2-7 and V is TRBV7-9; D gene unclear. Trimming removed 0 bases from V and 3 bases from J, with 9 bases in between. The length of the CDR3 is 14 residues. Per the germline V gene, CDR1 is SEHNR and CDR2 is FQNEAQ (reference sequence). CDR3 protein: CASSLATGHYEQYF. The CDR3 DNA is TGTGCCAGCAGCTTAGCTACGGGTCACTACGAGCAGTACTTC.

This clonotype was counted between two and nine times. This sequence joins TRBV20-1 and TRBJ1-4; D unclear. V lost 6 bases, J lost 8 bases, and 13 bases lay in between. The CDR3 length is 12 residues. Germline CDR1 reads DFQATT; CDR2 reads SNEGSKA (reference sequence). Written as DNA, the CDR3 is TGCAGTGCCCCGGTGCGGGGAGAAAAACTGTTTTTT. Translating gives CSAPVRGEKLFF.